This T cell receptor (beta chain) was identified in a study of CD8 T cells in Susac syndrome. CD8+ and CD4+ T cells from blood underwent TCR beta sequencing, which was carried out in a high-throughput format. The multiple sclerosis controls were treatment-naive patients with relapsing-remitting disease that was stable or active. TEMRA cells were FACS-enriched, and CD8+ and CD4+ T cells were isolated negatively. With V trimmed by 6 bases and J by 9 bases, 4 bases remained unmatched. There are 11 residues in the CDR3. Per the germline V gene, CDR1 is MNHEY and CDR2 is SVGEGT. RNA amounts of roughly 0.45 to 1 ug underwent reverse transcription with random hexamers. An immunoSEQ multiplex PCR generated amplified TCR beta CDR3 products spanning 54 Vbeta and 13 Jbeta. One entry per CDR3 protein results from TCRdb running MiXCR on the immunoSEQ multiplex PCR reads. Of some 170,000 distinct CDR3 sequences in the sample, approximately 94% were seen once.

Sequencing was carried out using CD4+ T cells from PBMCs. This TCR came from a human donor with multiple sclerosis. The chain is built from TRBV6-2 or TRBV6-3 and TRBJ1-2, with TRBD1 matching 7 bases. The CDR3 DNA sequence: TGTGCCAGCAGAAGCAGGGGGAGCTACACCTTC. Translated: CASRSRGSYTF.